This TCR beta chain was sequenced for a study of follicular helper T cells after annual influenza vaccination (dated by TCRdb to 2015 to 2018). In terms of the full investigation: Blood was drawn on days 0, 7 and 28 after each seasonal influenza vaccination. To study recall of cTfh clones, some subjects were followed through successive annual vaccinations in the 2013-2014, 2014-2015 and 2015-2016 seasons. One week after vaccination, a second recruited cohort of 12 to 13 subjects (Table S1) displayed a similar ICOS+CD38+ cTfh response. The 2015 samples were processed right after collection, while the 2013-2014 samples were cryopreserved. Multi-year samples were available from six subjects, with four subjects covering two vaccination seasons and two subjects covering three seasons. Study-level results and caveats: Successive annual vaccinations recalled a recurring oligoclonal ICOS+CD38+ cTfh response that included tetramer and AIM influenza-specific clonotypes. Productive TCRB sequences were recovered from only roughly 10-22% of analyzed cells, so rare clonotypes could not be sampled. ICOS+CD38+ cTfh clonality correlated with the frequency of that population, and its change correlated with the change in circulating plasmablast frequency. Day 7 ICOS+CD38+ clones were most often found later in ICOS-CD38- cTfh, suggesting that subset may serve as a memory reservoir.

As encoded in the germline V gene, CDR1 is SGHTA while CDR2 is FQGTGA. V loses 2 bases of germline sequence and J loses 9 bases, and the interval between the two ends is 14 bases. CDR3 length: 14 amino acids, cysteine to phenylalanine. Just CDR3 DNA is preserved here, 42 bases in frame from base 1. As concerns this clone: Its specific antigen is unknown. One base away there is no much larger clone; base qualities are not given.

The time point label on this specimen signifies: 2015-2016 season, pre-vaccination. Seasonal inactivated influenza vaccine (Fluvarix) was administered to adults, and sorted blood CD4 subsets were tracked by TCRB sequencing before and after vaccination. To be eligible, subjects had to be community-dwelling and could not have received an influenza vaccine during the previous 6 months. Subjects were excluded for influenza vaccine contraindications, substance abuse, HIV/AIDS, active malignancy, immunomodulatory medication, or active illness such as respiratory infection. At each time point, roughly 35 to 110 mL of blood was collected. Circulating Tfh were defined as non-naive CD4+CXCR5+PD-1+ cells and sorted into ICOS+CD38+ and ICOS-CD38- fractions. Either Ficoll-Paque PLUS or SepMate separation was used to isolate PBMC. Before DNA was extracted, the cell subsets were sorted from PBMC using a BD FACS Aria.

Receptor libraries were prepared by the immunoSEQ multiplex PCR assay. Adaptive Biotechnologies handled the TCRB amplification, library preparation, sequencing and preliminary bioinformatics at Survey level resolution. For TCRB sequencing, genomic DNA from sorted cTfh populations was amplified by multiplex PCR. Regarding the original processing steps: Clonality was computed in R as 1 minus normalized Shannon entropy; the Gini index was calculated with the R package ineq. Overlap score was the summed counts of shared sequences divided by total counts of all sequences in both compared samples. Shared-clonotype significance used Fisher's exact test assuming a theoretical repertoire of 10^7 TCRB sequences. The clones in this table, taken by TCRdb from immuneACCESS, are in-frame only. Not every clone is retained; where verified, under half of the shortfall comes from an unresolved V gene, and the cause of the rest is unknown. V and J calls and clone size come straight from that table; D and trimming were deduced from the DNA. The sample contains 9,000 or so clones, about 82% of them found a single time. The ten largest account for 1.5% to 1.7% of the sample.

The TCR was taken from an adult who received the influenza vaccine. The chain is assembled from TRBV7-3 and TRBJ2-1; the D gene cannot be named for sure. Specimen: CXCR5+ CD38- circulating T follicular helper cells from blood, collected on the day of influenza vaccination. The cell subset or site label of this sample denotes: circulating Tfh, non-naive CD4+CXCR5+PD-1+ (ICOS+CD38+ or ICOS-CD38-). The nucleotide sequence is TGTGCCAGCAGCTTATTCCCCACTACGGGTGAGCAGTTCTTC. It encodes CASSLFPTTGEQFF.